This is a list of T cell receptor beta chains from one sample in a study of blood T cell repertoires in COVID-19. Some clones are missing from TCRdb's copy, which holds only in-frame ones; the method was immunoSEQ multiplex PCR. The sample lists hundreds of thousands of clones, approximately 83% occurring once. Source material: peripheral blood. These receptors all stem from a woman in her twenties or thirties who had recovered from COVID-19. Both conserved end residues are trimmed from each CDR3. Fields, in order: V gene, CDR3 protein.

TRBV19	ASSKPTTNQPQH
TRBV10-3	AIRDRVANSPLH
TRBV10-3	AISFGTFYEQY
TRBV5-6	ASSLANEQF
TRBV7-9	ASRTGTGAYNSPLH
TRBV4-1	ASSHWRGETQY
TRBV9	ASSDPGANYGYT
TRBV4-3	ASSQDIWTGGFDEQY
TRBV6-5	ASSRGGEHGYT
TRBV19	ASSISWDRGQETQY
TRBV6-4	ARTGARGVAQH
TRBV19	ASSTTETSGGEQY
TRBV5-4	ASSLNSLFTEAF
TRBV3-1/TRBV3-2	ASSLAVAEQF
TRBV24-1	ATSEGITYGYT
TRBV6-5	ASSLETGNTGELF
TRBV30	AWSAHSPGGNSPLH
TRBV7-2	ASTGTGYQPQH
TRBV9	ASSVAGLNTGELF
TRBV27	ASADTSGSSDTQY
TRBV27	ASSLRRGGVEQY
TRBV7-9	ASSRGQGVTEAF
TRBV28	ASSPLGTTPGNEQF